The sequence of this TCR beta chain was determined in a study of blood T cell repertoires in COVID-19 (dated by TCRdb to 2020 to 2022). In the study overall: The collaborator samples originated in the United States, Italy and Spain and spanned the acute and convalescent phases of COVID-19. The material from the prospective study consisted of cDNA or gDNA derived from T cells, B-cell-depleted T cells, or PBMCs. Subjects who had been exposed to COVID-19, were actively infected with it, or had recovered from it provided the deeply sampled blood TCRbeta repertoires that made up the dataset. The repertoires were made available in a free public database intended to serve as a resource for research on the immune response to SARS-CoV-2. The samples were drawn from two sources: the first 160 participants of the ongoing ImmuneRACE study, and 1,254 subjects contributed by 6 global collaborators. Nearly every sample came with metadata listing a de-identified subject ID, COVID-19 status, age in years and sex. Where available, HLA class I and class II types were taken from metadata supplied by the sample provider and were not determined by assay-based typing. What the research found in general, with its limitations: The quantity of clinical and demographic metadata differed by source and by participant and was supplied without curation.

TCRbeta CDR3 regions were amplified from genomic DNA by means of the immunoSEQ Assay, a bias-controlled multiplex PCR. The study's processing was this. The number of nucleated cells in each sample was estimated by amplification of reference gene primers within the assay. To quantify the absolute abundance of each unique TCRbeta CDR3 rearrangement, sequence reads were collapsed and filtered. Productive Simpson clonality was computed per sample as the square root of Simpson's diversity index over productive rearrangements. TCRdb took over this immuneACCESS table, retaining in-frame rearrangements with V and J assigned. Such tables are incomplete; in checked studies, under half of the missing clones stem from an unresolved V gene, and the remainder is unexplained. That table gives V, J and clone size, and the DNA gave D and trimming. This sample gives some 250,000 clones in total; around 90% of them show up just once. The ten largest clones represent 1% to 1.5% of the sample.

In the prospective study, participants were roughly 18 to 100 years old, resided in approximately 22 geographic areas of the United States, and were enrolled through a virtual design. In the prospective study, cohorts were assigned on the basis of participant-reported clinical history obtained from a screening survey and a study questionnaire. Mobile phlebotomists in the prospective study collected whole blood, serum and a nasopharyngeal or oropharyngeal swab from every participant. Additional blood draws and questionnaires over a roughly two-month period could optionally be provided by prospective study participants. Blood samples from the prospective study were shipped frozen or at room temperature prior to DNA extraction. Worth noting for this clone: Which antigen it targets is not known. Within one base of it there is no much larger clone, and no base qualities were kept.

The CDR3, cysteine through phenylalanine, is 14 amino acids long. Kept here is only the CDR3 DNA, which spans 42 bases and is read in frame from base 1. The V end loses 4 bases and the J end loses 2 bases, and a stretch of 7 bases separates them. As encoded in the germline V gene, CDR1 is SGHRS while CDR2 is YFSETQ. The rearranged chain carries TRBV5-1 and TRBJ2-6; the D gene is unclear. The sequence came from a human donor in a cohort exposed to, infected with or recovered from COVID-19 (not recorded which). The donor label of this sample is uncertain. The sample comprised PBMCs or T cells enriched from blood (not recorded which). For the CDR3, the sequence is CASSLSAGANVLTF. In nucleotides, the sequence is TGCGCCAGCAGCCTCTCGGCTGGGGCCAACGTCCTGACTTTC.